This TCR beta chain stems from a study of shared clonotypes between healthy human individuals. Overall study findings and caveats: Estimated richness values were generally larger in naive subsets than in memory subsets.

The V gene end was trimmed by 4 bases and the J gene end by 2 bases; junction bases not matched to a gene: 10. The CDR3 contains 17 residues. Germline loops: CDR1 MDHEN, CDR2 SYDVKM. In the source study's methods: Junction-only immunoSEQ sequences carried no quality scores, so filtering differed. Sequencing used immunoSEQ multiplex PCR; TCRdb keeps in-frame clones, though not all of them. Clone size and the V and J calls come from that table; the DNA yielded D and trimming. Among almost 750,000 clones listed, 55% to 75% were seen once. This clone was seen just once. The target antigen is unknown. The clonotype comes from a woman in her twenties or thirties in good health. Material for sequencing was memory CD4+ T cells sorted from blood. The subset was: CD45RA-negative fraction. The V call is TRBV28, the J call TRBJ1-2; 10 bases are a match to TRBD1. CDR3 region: CASSYGFMGQGNYGYTF. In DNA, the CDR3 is TGTGCCAGCAGTTATGGGTTTATGGGACAGGGGAACTATGGCTACACCTTC.